This entry lists 9 T cell receptor beta chains sequenced from one sample in a study of Tregs in tolerant kidney transplant recipients. This table comes from immunoSEQ multiplex PCR, and its TCRdb copy is limited to in-frame clones, with some not included. The repertoire consists of several thousand clones, with just under 35% occurring once and the leading ten covering about 5.3%. For these TCRs, the target antigens are not known. After approximately six days with irradiated graft donor PBMCs, CFSE-labeled recipient PBMCs were FACS-sorted. The sequences come from CD8+ T cells from blood cultured with allogeneic cells, collected before the transplant. These receptors were taken from a human patient who received a combined kidney and bone marrow transplant.

The chain joins TRBV7-9 to TRBJ2-1; 7 nucleotides line up with TRBD2. The CDR3 covers 14 residues. Per germline, CDR1 SEHNR and CDR2 FQNEAQ (reference sequence). V was pared by 8 bases and J by 8 bases, with 12 bases of the junction left unmatched. The CDR3 coding sequence is TGTGCCAGCGCTCGATTAGCGGGTCCGGATGAGCAGTTCTTC. It encodes CASARLAGPDEQFF.

By share, this clone ranks as medium-sized. This chain uses TRBV9 with TRBJ1-1; 7 nucleotides align to TRBD1. In germline, CDR1 is SGDLS, CDR2 YYNGEE. The CDR3 totals 14 residues. After removal of 2 bases from V and 0 bases from J, the junction contained 1 base not matched to a gene. The CDR3 protein is CASSVQGVNTEAFF. CDR3 DNA sequence: TGTGCCAGCAGCGTCCAGGGGGTGAACACTGAAGCTTTCTTT. Filled out from reference TRBV9 and TRBJ1-1, the complete variable domain reads DSGVTQTPKHLITATGQRVTLRCSPRSGDLSVYWYQQSLDQGLQFLIQYYNGEERAKGNILERFSAQQFPDLHSELNLSSLELGDSALYFCASSVQGVNTEAFFGQGTRLTVV.

This chain connects TRBV5-4 to TRBJ2-7; TRBD1 agrees at 7 bases. There are 13 residues in the CDR3. The V segment lost 6 bases and the J segment 12 bases; nucleotides outside the gene matches: 15. Germline V gene sequence: CDR1 SGHNT, CDR2 YYREEE (reference sequence). The chain's CDR3 is CASTLGQATSMYF. The DNA for the CDR3 is TGTGCCAGCACTTTAGGACAGGCGACGAGCATGTACTTC.

The chain joins TRBV11-2 to TRBJ2-7, with unresolved D. The CDR3 covers 15 residues. In germline, CDR1 is SGHAT, CDR2 FQNNGV. V lost 5 bases to trimming and J lost 1 base, with 15 bases between them. The CDR3 sequence is CASSQWLTESYEQYF. CDR3 bases: TGTGCCAGCAGCCAATGGCTAACGGAGTCCTACGAGCAGTACTTC.

The chain uses TRBV27 and TRBJ2-7; TRBD1 aligns across 7 bases. The CDR3 consists of 15 residues. V was clipped by 6 bases and J by 1 base; unmatched bases: 9. Germline loops: CDR1 MNHEY, CDR2 SMNVEV (reference sequence). CDR3 sequence (DNA): TGTGCCAGCAGCCAAGAGGGACAGCTATCCTACGAGCAGTACTTC. Translating it yields CASSQEGQLSYEQYF.

This clone is medium-sized. The chain combines TRBV7-8 with TRBJ2-1; D unclear. Germline assignment: CDR1 SGHVS and CDR2 FQNEAQ. The CDR3 consists of 15 residues. Trimming shortened V by 5 bases and J by 6 bases, and 17 bases separated the two germline ends. The CDR3 DNA sequence: TGTGCCAGCAGCCTCCTGGGCCCTAATGGCAATGAGCAGTTCTTC. Translated: CASSLLGPNGNEQFF.

V is TRBV7-2 and J is TRBJ1-2, with unresolved D. The CDR3 runs to 15 residues. The V gene's germline CDR1 is SGHTA and CDR2 FQGNSA. The germline V and J ends were trimmed by 1 base and 8 bases, with 17 bases remaining between them. CDR3 bases: TGTGCCAGCAGCTTAGATGGAGCTTCCGTCCACGGCTACACCTTC. Encoded protein: CASSLDGASVHGYTF.

This clone is judged medium-sized. The V gene is TRBV7-6, the J gene TRBJ1-2; D is ambiguous. Per the germline V gene, CDR1 is SGHVS and CDR2 is FNYEAQ. CDR3 length equals 14 residues. Trimming removed 6 bases from V and 4 bases from J, with 15 bases in between. CDR3 amino acids: CASSPGGSGYGYTF. CDR3 DNA: TGTGCCAGCAGTCCTGGAGGCAGCGGCTATGGCTACACCTTC.

This clone was seen a single time. The chain links TRBV29-1 to TRBJ2-5; maybe TRBD1 (5 bases). CDR1 is SQVTM, CDR2 ANQGSEA, per germline. The CDR3 is made up of 12 amino acids. Trimming cost V 6 bases and J 4 bases, with 12 bases left between them. The CDR3 sequence is CSVRGQGETQYF. The CDR3 DNA reads TGCAGCGTACGCGGACAAGGAGAGACCCAGTACTTC.